These T cell receptor beta chains were read from a single sample in a study of T cell repertoires in cytomegalovirus infection. Each CDR3 protein gets one entry after TCRdb re-called the reads with MiXCR. The table has some 280,000 distinct CDR3 sequences, around 13% seen once. The sequencing sample was made of PBMCs. The receptor set was obtained from a human donor in good health (CMV status not recorded). Some clones in this sample may be carry-over from other donors' samples. Both conserved end residues are trimmed from each CDR3. Fields, in order: J gene, V gene, CDR3 length, D gene, CDR3 protein. The D gene is left open where the match is weak.

>TRBJ2-2|TRBV9|14|TRBD1
ASSARTGANTGELF
>TRBJ2-7|TRBV6-2/TRBV6-3|11|.
ATKSQSSYEQY
>TRBJ1-1|TRBV12-5|10|.
ASGPGGTEAF
>TRBJ1-2|TRBV24-1|13|.
ATSDLDRPPYGYT
>TRBJ1-2|TRBV2|11|.
ASSVNRGYGYT
>TRBJ1-2|TRBV20-1|13|.
SAKSRSHRRYGYT
>TRBJ1-4|TRBV7-9|14|TRBD1
ASSPRDSKNYGKLF
>TRBJ1-6|TRBV7-3|13|TRBD1
ASSSDNRGNSPLH
>TRBJ2-2|TRBV20-1|12|.
SARQIANTGELF
>TRBJ2-6|TRBV6-2/TRBV6-3|22|TRBD1
ASSYSQTPGQGWGHLSGANVLT
>TRBJ2-1|TRBV14|12|.
ASSQPEGRNEQF
>TRBJ2-7|TRBV6-5|12|.
ASSYSAGLYEQY
>TRBJ2-7|TRBV7-8|14|TRBD2
ASSLSTSGSSYEQY
>TRBJ2-7|TRBV7-9|13|TRBD1
ASSRDRVVSSGQY
>TRBJ1-5|TRBV7-2|15|TRBD1
ASSSGYGQGVNQPQH
>TRBJ2-1|TRBV7-6|17|.
ASSPMAGTDSSRPNEQF
>TRBJ1-5|TRBV4-1|12|.
ASSQSLRNQPQH
>TRBJ1-1|TRBV6-2/TRBV6-3|10|.
ASSQDWAEAF
>TRBJ2-7|TRBV5-3|12|TRBD1
ASSSQGDPYEQY
>TRBJ2-3|TRBV29-1|10|.
SVDQGLNTQY
>TRBJ2-1|TRBV19|12|TRBD2
ASTVVGGNNEQF
>TRBJ1-2|TRBV27|11|.
GHRGRPNYGYT
>TRBJ2-1|TRBV28|11|.
ASTRGNDNEQF
>TRBJ2-5|TRBV20-1|11|TRBD1
RAGTGTGETQY
>TRBJ1-2|TRBV12-3/TRBV12-4|10|.
ASSLGAYGYT
>TRBJ2-1|TRBV29-1|14|TRBD2
SVEGTSGPSYNEQF
>TRBJ1-2|TRBV12-3/TRBV12-4|14|TRBD1
ASSSLALDRDYGYT
>TRBJ2-1|TRBV7-6|13|TRBD2
ASRDRTSSKGEQF
>TRBJ2-6|TRBV7-2|14|.
AAKLDRNSGANVLT
>TRBJ2-1|TRBV20-1|15|TRBD2
SATSTSGKTYYNEQF
>TRBJ2-1|TRBV27|10|.
ASSLGRSEQF
>TRBJ2-7|TRBV7-6|15|TRBD2
ASSMGLAGGISYEQY
>TRBJ2-7|TRBV6-2/TRBV6-3|12|.
ASSPSHESDEQY
>TRBJ1-2|TRBV12-3/TRBV12-4|12|.
ASGPSVAAYGYT
>TRBJ1-1|TRBV27|12|TRBD1
ASSLEGAGTEAF
>TRBJ2-5|TRBV6-1|12|.
ASSRVGKGETQY
>TRBJ1-1|TRBV7-8|13|.
ASSSDFREGTEAF
>TRBJ1-2|TRBV7-3|11|.
ASSLMRGGGYT
>TRBJ1-5|TRBV20-1|11|.
SARIGSNQPQH
>TRBJ2-5|TRBV9|12|TRBD1
ASSARTGGETQY
>TRBJ2-2|TRBV29-1|14|.
SVEDRLIRGTGELF
>TRBJ2-7|TRBV6-2/TRBV6-3|12|TRBD2
ASRPSGGPPEQY
>TRBJ1-6|TRBV12-3/TRBV12-4|12|.
ASSSFPGNSPLH
>TRBJ2-1|TRBV28|10|TRBD2
ASSFLTSGPL
>TRBJ1-2|TRBV12-3/TRBV12-4|13|.
ASSPSGLGPGGYT
>TRBJ1-4|TRBV20-1|12|.
SARDDLRSEKLF
>TRBJ2-2|TRBV5-6|14|.
ASSLAPGSNTGELF
>TRBJ1-1|TRBV19|11|.
ASSIVLGAEAF